Following are 14 T cell receptor beta chains from one sample sequenced in a study of blood T cells in healthy people across ages (dated by TCRdb to about 2015). Library prep was done by 5' RACE. TCRdb shows the sequencer as Illumina HiSeq 2500. The second PCR ran for about 6 to 12 cycles and used a J-beta primer mix along with a sample-barcoded 5' primer. Clones were called with MiXCR by TCRdb after fastp trimmed the public reads at Q25, and only in-frame beta chains were retained. For every CDR3 protein sequence, its rows merge into one entry that carries the most common genes and DNA. The table for this sample lists 1.5 million to 1.9 million distinct CDR3 sequences; around 40% of them were counted only once. Jointly, the top ten make up around 4% of the sample. Sequenced: blood. The receptors shown here come from a woman younger than 35 in good health.

The V gene is TRBV19, the J gene TRBJ2-1, with TRBD2 matching over 9 bases. Germline lookup yields CDR1 LNHDA and CDR2 SQIVND (reference sequence). This CDR3 has 17 residues. The V gene end was trimmed by 0 bases and the J gene end by 3 bases; junction bases not matched to a gene: 6. CDR3 coding DNA: TGTGCCAGTAGTATAGACGGCGGGGGGGCCTTCTACAATGAGCAGTTCTTC. As protein: CASSIDGGGAFYNEQFF. Full variable domain (remainder filled in from reference TRBV19 and TRBJ2-1): DGGITQSPKYLFRKEGQNVTLSCEQNLNHDAMYWYRQDPGQGLRLIYYSQIVNDFQKGDIAEGYSVSREKKESFPLTVTSAQKNPTAFYLCASSIDGGGAFYNEQFFGPGTRLTVL.

The chain carries TRBV2 and TRBJ2-2; 8 bases fit TRBD2. This CDR3 has 18 residues. Unmatched junction bases numbered 10, after V lost 1 base and J lost 3 bases. Germline lookup yields CDR1 SNHLY and CDR2 FYNNEI. The CDR3 DNA sequence: TGTGCCAGCAGTGAAGGCTATAGCGGGAATTGGGACACCGGGGAGCTGTTTTTT. This translates into CASSEGYSGNWDTGELFF.

This chain joins TRBV10-3 and TRBJ2-1; 14 nucleotides line up with TRBD2. CDR1 and CDR2 (germline): ENHRY, SYGVKD. The CDR3 runs to 15 residues. In nucleotides, the CDR3 is TGTGACACGGGACTAGCGGGGGCCTCCTACAATGAGCAGTTCTTC. Its protein product is CDTGLAGASYNEQFF.

In DNA, the CDR3 is TGTGCCAGCAGTTCGAAGGCCCAACATTATAACAATGAGCAGTTCTTC. Translation gives CASSSKAQHYNNEQFF. The J gene is TRBJ2-1, the V gene TRBV28; no reliable D call. This CDR3 spans 16 amino acids. V lost 4 bases and J 5 bases, leaving 18 bases between the germline ends. Germline assignment: CDR1 MDHEN and CDR2 SYDVKM.

V is TRBV9 and J is TRBJ2-6; TRBD1 might be the D (5 bases). CDR1 and CDR2 (germline): SGDLS, YYNGEE. Trimming took 0 bases from V and 1 from J, leaving 14 bases between them. This CDR3 has 18 residues. The CDR3 here is CASSVGGLSTSGANVLTF. CDR3 nucleotides: TGTGCCAGCAGCGTAGGGGGCCTCTCGACGTCTGGGGCCAACGTCCTGACTTTC.

The rearrangement joins TRBV2 to TRBJ1-2; D perhaps matches TRBD1 (6 bases). Germline-derived CDR1 and CDR2 are SNHLY and FYNNEI. V gave up 6 bases and J gave up 8 bases, with 16 bases separating them. The CDR3 has 13 amino acids. The CDR3 nucleotides read TGTGCCAGCAGCGTAAACAGGGATGGCGGCTACACCTTC. Residues: CASSVNRDGGYTF.

The chain uses TRBV13 and TRBJ2-6; D is unclear. This CDR3 region has 15 residues. V lost 2 bases and J lost 2, with 7 bases in between. The germline V gene encodes CDR1 PRHDT and CDR2 FYEKMQ (reference sequence). The CDR3 coding sequence is TGTGCCAGCAGCTTAACGACAACTGGGGCCAACGTCCTGACTTTC. Translating it yields CASSLTTTGANVLTF.

This chain uses TRBV28 with TRBJ2-5, with D possibly called TRBD1 or TRBD2 (5 bases each). The J call may be mistaken, given a closer DNA end match to TRBJ2-7. This CDR3 contains 15 residues. CDR1 and CDR2 (germline): MDHEN, SYDVKM. CDR3 amino acids: CASQSPRGTTAEQYF. CDR3 coding DNA: TGTGCCAGTCAAAGCCCACGGGGCACCACCGCCGAGCAGTACTTC.

This clonotype has only a few counts. The CDR3 spells CASSQADRGTYYGYTF. CDR3 nucleotides: TGCGCCAGCAGCCAGGCAGACAGGGGGACCTACTATGGCTACACCTTC. The chain is built from TRBV4-3 and TRBJ1-2, with 9 bases lining up with TRBD1. V lost 3 bases to trimming and J lost 3 bases; unmatched junction nucleotides: 8. The CDR3 contains 16 residues. Germline CDR1 and CDR2: LGHNA and YSLEER.

This clonotype has only a few counts. CDR3 DNA: TGTGCCAGCCGGCCGGGGAGAGGACATGGGGACACCGGGGAGCTGTTTTTT. Its protein is CASRPGRGHGDTGELFF. The V and J genes are TRBV6-2 or TRBV6-3 and TRBJ2-2, with D perhaps being TRBD1 or TRBD2 (5 bases each). V lost 8 bases and J lost 3, with 22 bases in between. Germline V CDR1 and CDR2: MNHEY, SVGEGT. This CDR3 has 17 residues.

This rearrangement joins TRBV29-1 to TRBJ1-2; 11 bases align to TRBD1. Unmatched junction bases numbered 11, after V lost 6 bases and J lost 11 bases. Per germline, CDR1 SQVTM and CDR2 ANQGSEA. This CDR3 has 13 amino acids. Here the CDR3 reads CSVGTGGRNFYTF. In DNA, the CDR3 is TGCAGCGTCGGGACAGGGGGACGGAACTTTTACACCTTC.

This clonotype was picked up a small number of times. V and J are TRBV4-2 and TRBJ2-1, with 8 nucleotides matching TRBD2. Germline assignment: CDR1 LGHNA and CDR2 YNFKEQ. CDR3 length equals 15 residues. The ends lost 7 bases at V and 0 bases at J; junction bases unmatched: 5. The CDR3 DNA reads as TGTGCCAGCAAAAGCGGGGGTAGCTCCTACAATGAGCAGTTCTTC. Translated, it gives CASKSGGSSYNEQFF.

As regards this clonotype: The junction does not match germline at one end; this may be a read error. In DNA, the CDR3 is TGTACCAGCAGCGTAGACTTGGCCGACCCGGATACGCAGTATTTT. Translated, it gives CTSSVDLADPDTQYF. The rearrangement uses TRBV9 and TRBJ2-3; D uncertain. Germline-derived CDR1 and CDR2 are SGDLS and YYNGEE. CDR3 size: 15 residues.

This clonotype appeared a single time. The chain carries TRBV29-1 and TRBJ1-4; TRBD1 might be the D (6 bases). V was cut by 3 bases and J by 6 bases, with 8 bases left in between. Germline V CDR1 and CDR2: SQVTM, ANQGSEA. There are 12 residues in the CDR3. Written as DNA, the CDR3 is TGCAGCGTTGATGCAGGGGATGAAAAACTGTTTTTT. Residues: CSVDAGDEKLFF.